A single sample gave rise to the 11 T cell receptor beta chains below, sequenced in a study of shared clonotypes between healthy human individuals. Terminally differentiated effector memory CD45RA+ cells were excluded from the naive CD8 cells, which were CD45RO-negative and positively selected for CCR7. The protocol was immunoSEQ multiplex PCR, while the TCRdb copy is restricted to in-frame clones and leaves out a portion. The sample records about 2.1 million clones, about 94% being singletons. The source material was naive CD8+ T cells from PBMCs. The receptor set was obtained from a man aged 18 to 35 in good health. Some clones in this sample may be carry-over from other donors' samples.

This chain uses TRBV7-9 with TRBJ2-7; 11 bases line up with TRBD2. The junction had 2 bases not matched to a gene; V was cut back by 4 bases and J by 0 bases. Germline V gene sequence: CDR1 SEHNR, CDR2 FQNEAQ (reference sequence). The CDR3 has 15 amino acids. The CDR3 bases are TGTGCCAGCAGCTATAGCGGGAGGGCCTCCTACGAGCAGTACTTC. As protein: CASSYSGRASYEQYF.

The rearrangement links TRBV25-1 to TRBJ2-1; possibly TRBD2 for D (5 bases). V lost 6 bases, J lost 3 bases, and 9 bases lay in between. Germline CDR1 reads MGHDK; CDR2 reads SYGVNS. CDR3 length equals 13 residues. The CDR3 DNA reads as TGTGCCAGCAGCGCCGGGAACTACAATGAGCAGTTCTTC. This codes for CASSAGNYNEQFF. Complete variable domain (other parts from reference TRBV25-1 and TRBJ2-1): EADIYQTPRYLVIGTGKKITLECSQTMGHDKMYWYQQDPGMELHLIHYSYGVNSTEKGDLSSESTVSRIRTEHFPLTLESARPSHTSQYLCASSAGNYNEQFFGPGTRLTVL.

V gene TRBV4-3 combines with J gene TRBJ1-1; D perhaps matches TRBD1 (5 bases). V was shortened by 1 base and J by 0 bases, with 18 bases between the two germline ends. CDR3 size: 18 residues. Germline loops: CDR1 LGHNA, CDR2 YSLEER. The CDR3 DNA is TGCGCCAGCAGCCAAGCCTTCGTGGGGACGGCCATGAACACTGAAGCTTTCTTT. It codes for CASSQAFVGTAMNTEAFF.

The chain employs TRBV7-3 and TRBJ2-1, with TRBD2 as a possible D gene (7 bases). The CDR3 has 13 residues. Germline CDR1 SGHTA, CDR2 FQGTGA. Between the trimmed V and J ends, which lost 5 bases and 8 bases, there was a span of 13 bases. The CDR3 DNA reads TGTGCCAGCAGCCCCTGGGGGGGCGATGAGCAGTTCTTC. This encodes CASSPWGGDEQFF.

The chain combines TRBV2 with TRBJ1-1; D call uncertain. Trimming pared 1 base from V and 6 bases from J, leaving 15 bases between. This CDR3 has 15 amino acids. Germline loops: CDR1 SNHLY, CDR2 FYNNEI. CDR3 region: CASSEGQESKAEAFF. CDR3 DNA sequence: TGTGCCAGCAGTGAAGGTCAGGAGTCAAAGGCTGAAGCTTTCTTT.

This rearrangement joins TRBV6-7 to TRBJ1-2; maybe TRBD1 (6 bases). TRBV6-7 is an ORF for which the function is uncertain. V was pared by 4 bases and J by 8 bases, with 20 bases between. The CDR3 spans 15 residues. This CDR3 is CASSLPLPGVGGYTF. The CDR3 coding sequence is TGTGCCAGCAGTTTGCCCCTCCCAGGGGTGGGCGGCTACACCTTC.

The rearrangement joins TRBV4-2 to TRBJ2-7; perhaps TRBD1 as D (6 bases). Trimming removed 3 bases at V and 7 bases at J, with 7 bases between. Germline CDR1 and CDR2: LGHNA and YNFKEQ. CDR3 size: 11 residues. Written as DNA, the CDR3 is TGTGCCAGCAGCCAGAGGGGGGAGCAGTACTTC. Protein product: CASSQRGEQYF.

The chain uses TRBV10-2 and TRBJ2-1; no clear D gene. The CDR3 contains 12 residues. Per the germline V gene, CDR1 is WSHSY and CDR2 is SAAADI. The V gene lost 1 base and the J gene lost 9 bases, with 7 bases spanning the gap. The CDR3 nucleotides are TGCGCCAGCAGTGAGTACCACAGTGAGCAGTTCTTC. It is translated as CASSEYHSEQFF.

Concerning this clone itself: Its ends do not fully match the called genes, so a read error is possible. This chain connects TRBV10-3 to TRBJ1-2, with 8 bases that match TRBD1. The CDR3 is 14 amino acids. Germline loops: CDR1 ENHRY, CDR2 SYGVKD. CDR3 bases: TGTGCCATCAGTTTGCCCTTCGAGGGACAGGCCCCTCTATTC. Amino acids: CAISLPFEGQAPLF.

J is TRBJ2-1 and V is TRBV7-9, with D tentatively TRBD1 (6 bases). CDR1 and CDR2 from the germline V gene are SEHNR and FQNEAQ (reference sequence). The CDR3 totals 16 residues. Trimming removed 5 bases from V and 0 bases from J, with 14 bases in between. CDR3 loop: CASSDRQALSYNEQFF. As DNA, the CDR3 is TGTGCCAGCAGCGACCGACAGGCCCTCTCCTACAATGAGCAGTTCTTC. The variable domain in full, completed from reference TRBV7-9 and TRBJ2-1, reads DTGVSQNPRHKITKRGQNVTFRCDPISEHNRLYWYRQTLGQGPEFLTYFQNEAQLEKSRLLSDRFSAERPKGSFSTLEIQRTEQGDSAMYLCASSDRQALSYNEQFFGPGTRLTVL.

The gene calls are TRBV27 and TRBJ2-3; maybe TRBD1 (6 bases). The CDR3 runs 14 residues. CDR1 MNHEY and CDR2 SMNVEV come from the germline V gene (reference sequence). V was trimmed by 4 bases and J by 4 bases, leaving 12 bases between them. CDR3 sequence: CASSSRQDPDTQYF. The CDR3 DNA reads as TGTGCCAGCAGTTCCCGACAGGACCCAGATACGCAGTATTTT.